Listed below are T cell receptor beta chains from one sample, sequenced in a study of blood T cell repertoires in COVID-19. Here immunoSEQ multiplex PCR was the method, and the copy in TCRdb shows in-frame clones only, minus some. The repertoire consists of a few hundred thousand clones, with approximately 85% occurring once and the leading ten covering around 5.5%. The sequenced sample was peripheral blood. The receptor set was obtained from a man between 45 and 60 years old with active or convalescent COVID-19. CDR3s include the opening cysteine and the closing phenylalanine or tryptophan. Each record gives: J gene, V gene, D gene, clone size, CDR3 DNA, CDR3 protein. A D gene is named only where the DNA matches it firmly. The size of a clone is reported for some rows only, either as once, few or many, or as a class for expanded clones.

j_call: TRBJ1-1; v_call: TRBV16; d_call: .; clone_size: .; cdr3_nt: TGTGCCAGCAGCCAATCAACGGGGTATCGCACTGAAGCTTTCTTT; cdr3_aa: CASSQSTGYRTEAFF
j_call: TRBJ1-1; v_call: TRBV30; d_call: .; clone_size: .; cdr3_nt: TGTGCCTGGAGTGTCGAGGGAAAGGAACGGGCTTTCTTT; cdr3_aa: CAWSVEGKERAFF
j_call: TRBJ2-1; v_call: TRBV15; d_call: TRBD2; clone_size: .; cdr3_nt: TGTGCCACCAGCAGAGATATCCGACTAGCGGGAGGTAATGAGCAGTTCTTC; cdr3_aa: CATSRDIRLAGGNEQFF
j_call: TRBJ1-3; v_call: TRBV5-1; d_call: .; clone_size: .; cdr3_nt: TGCGCCAGCAGCCATGACAGCGGAAACACCATATATTTT; cdr3_aa: CASSHDSGNTIYF
j_call: TRBJ1-2; v_call: TRBV7-8; d_call: TRBD1; clone_size: .; cdr3_nt: TGTGCCAGCAGCTTAGCAGTAAGACAGGGGAGACGCGGCTACACCTTC; cdr3_aa: CASSLAVRQGRRGYTF
j_call: TRBJ1-1; v_call: TRBV19; d_call: .; clone_size: few; cdr3_nt: TGTGCCAGTAGTATAGGGCCGGGGGGCGGAGGGACTGAAGCTTTCTTT; cdr3_aa: CASSIGPGGGGTEAFF
j_call: TRBJ2-7; v_call: TRBV6-5; d_call: .; clone_size: few; cdr3_nt: TGTGCCAGCAGTTCAGCAGGGGCGACCTACGAGCAGTACTTC; cdr3_aa: CASSSAGATYEQYF
j_call: TRBJ2-7; v_call: TRBV27; d_call: .; clone_size: .; cdr3_nt: TGTGCCAGCAGTTTATACCCGGGATCTTCAAGCGAGCAGTACTTC; cdr3_aa: CASSLYPGSSSEQYF
j_call: TRBJ2-1; v_call: TRBV12-3/TRBV12-4; d_call: .; clone_size: .; cdr3_nt: TGTGCCAGCAGTCCAATTTCCTACAATGAGCAGTTCTTC; cdr3_aa: CASSPISYNEQFF
j_call: TRBJ2-1; v_call: TRBV5-4; d_call: TRBD2; clone_size: .; cdr3_nt: TGTGCCAGCAGCTCCGGGACTAGCGGGAGGGCCACCTACAATGAGCAGTTCTTC; cdr3_aa: CASSSGTSGRATYNEQFF
j_call: TRBJ1-5; v_call: TRBV5-4; d_call: .; clone_size: .; cdr3_nt: TGTGCCAGCACTCCGGGACAAAAAGGATCAACCAATCAGCCCCAGCATTTT; cdr3_aa: CASTPGQKGSTNQPQHF
j_call: TRBJ1-2; v_call: TRBV7-9; d_call: .; clone_size: .; cdr3_nt: TGTGCCAGCAGCCCGGACAGCGCCAATAACTATGGCTACACCTTC; cdr3_aa: CASSPDSANNYGYTF
j_call: TRBJ2-1; v_call: TRBV7-2; d_call: .; clone_size: .; cdr3_nt: TGTGCCAGCAGCTTAGCGCGGGGAAATGAGCAGTTCTTC; cdr3_aa: CASSLARGNEQFF
j_call: TRBJ1-1; v_call: TRBV30; d_call: .; clone_size: .; cdr3_nt: TGTGCCTGGAGTGATAGCCCTGAAGCTTTCTTT; cdr3_aa: CAWSDSPEAFF
j_call: TRBJ1-1; v_call: TRBV7-9; d_call: .; clone_size: once; cdr3_nt: TGTGCCAGCAGTATCCCCGGGGTCACTGAAGCTTTCTTT; cdr3_aa: CASSIPGVTEAFF
j_call: TRBJ2-1; v_call: TRBV11-2; d_call: .; clone_size: .; cdr3_nt: TGTGCCAGCAGCCCGTTGAATGAGCAGTTCTTC; cdr3_aa: CASSPLNEQFF
j_call: TRBJ1-6; v_call: TRBV29-1; d_call: TRBD1; clone_size: few; cdr3_nt: TGCAGCGCTAGGACAGGGAGCAGCTATAATTCACCCCTCCACTTT; cdr3_aa: CSARTGSSYNSPLHF
j_call: TRBJ2-7; v_call: TRBV2; d_call: TRBD2; clone_size: once; cdr3_nt: TGTGCCAGCAGTGGGACTAGCGGGAGACACGAGCAGTACTTC; cdr3_aa: CASSGTSGRHEQYF
j_call: TRBJ1-1; v_call: TRBV11-3; d_call: .; clone_size: .; cdr3_nt: TGTGCCAGCAGCTTACAGGGAAGTACTGAAGCTTTCTTT; cdr3_aa: CASSLQGSTEAFF
j_call: TRBJ1-3; v_call: TRBV3-1/TRBV3-2; d_call: TRBD1; clone_size: few; cdr3_nt: TGTGCCAGCAGCCAAGAGACAGGGGCTGGAAACACCATATATTTT; cdr3_aa: CASSQETGAGNTIYF
j_call: TRBJ2-3; v_call: TRBV5-1; d_call: .; clone_size: .; cdr3_nt: TGCGCCAGCAGCCCAAGGACTACGCGGATGGATACGCAGTATTTT; cdr3_aa: CASSPRTTRMDTQYF
j_call: TRBJ1-5; v_call: TRBV30; d_call: .; clone_size: .; cdr3_nt: TGTGCCTGGAGTTCTGGCCAGGGCAATCAGCCCCAGCATTTT; cdr3_aa: CAWSSGQGNQPQHF
j_call: TRBJ2-3; v_call: TRBV20-1; d_call: .; clone_size: .; cdr3_nt: TGCAGTGCTGGGGGGTCGGATACGCAGTATTTT; cdr3_aa: CSAGGSDTQYF
j_call: TRBJ1-1; v_call: TRBV6-5; d_call: .; clone_size: .; cdr3_nt: TGTGCCAGCAGTTGGACAGCGAACACTGAAGCTTTCTTT; cdr3_aa: CASSWTANTEAFF
j_call: TRBJ1-2; v_call: TRBV19; d_call: .; clone_size: few; cdr3_nt: TGTGCCAGTTCCACTAACTATGGCTACACCTTC; cdr3_aa: CASSTNYGYTF
j_call: TRBJ2-5; v_call: TRBV18; d_call: TRBD2; clone_size: .; cdr3_nt: TGTGCCAGCTCACCACCGAGACTAGCGGGAGATTGGGAGACCCAGTACTTC; cdr3_aa: CASSPPRLAGDWETQYF
j_call: TRBJ2-7; v_call: TRBV28; d_call: .; clone_size: .; cdr3_nt: TGTGCCAGCAGAGTTGGGACAAACTACGAGCAGTACTTC; cdr3_aa: CASRVGTNYEQYF
j_call: TRBJ1-5; v_call: TRBV6-5; d_call: TRBD1; clone_size: .; cdr3_nt: TGTGCCAGCAGTTCCCACGACAGGGGTAGCAATCAGCCCCAGCATTTT; cdr3_aa: CASSSHDRGSNQPQHF
j_call: TRBJ2-2; v_call: TRBV7-6; d_call: TRBD1; clone_size: .; cdr3_nt: TGTGCCAGCAACCTACAGGGGGCTGGCGGGGAGCTGTTTTTT; cdr3_aa: CASNLQGAGGELFF
j_call: TRBJ1-5; v_call: TRBV2; d_call: .; clone_size: .; cdr3_nt: TGTGCCAGCGGGAGGGATGATCAGCCCCAGCATTTT; cdr3_aa: CASGRDDQPQHF